This T cell receptor (beta chain) comes out of a study of regulatory T cells in long-lasting Graves disease. Overall study findings and caveats: Accuracy could have been hurt by small sample size. TRBV28, TRBJ1-2 and TRBJ2-5 were favored in persistent disease. Persistent Graves' patients possessed reduced TCR diversity relative to recently diagnosed ones.

The sample holds many counts of this clonotype. Antigen: not known. Arm-PCR of CDR3 regions and iRepertoire HTBI primers were the basis on which TCR beta libraries were built. Each CDR3 protein gets one entry after TCRdb re-called the multiplex PCR reads with MiXCR. The table lists 420,000 or so distinct CDR3 sequences, about a sixth of them singletons. Time point of the sample: newly diagnosed GD, antithyroid drugs for less than 3 months. From PBMCs, RNA was extracted and then used to make the TCR library. The ends were cut back, 5 bases at V and 0 bases at J, with 11 bases in the middle. The CDR3 has 15 amino acids. Germline values: CDR1 MDHEN, CDR2 SYDVKM. The sample was also reused in another study, on T cells in Graves' hyperthyroidism and ophthalmopathy. From that paper: HTBI primers were employed in a first-round RT-PCR of the TCR CDR3.

This receptor was identified in a woman aged 18-29 years with Graves disease. This sample comprised peripheral blood mononuclear cells (PBMCs), obtained at new diagnosis, from a patient treated with antithyroid drugs. The V call is TRBV28, the J call TRBJ2-1, with no clear D. The CDR3 nucleotides read TGTGCCAGCAGTCCCAGTTTGAGCTCCTACAATGAGCAGTTCTTC. Its translation is CASSPSLSSYNEQFF.